This T cell receptor beta chain is from a study of Graves' ophthalmopathy and Graves' hyperthyroidism. There are a few counts of this clonotype. Thyroid ultrasound, orbital computed tomography, TRAb, serum thyroxine and clinical symptoms formed the basis of diagnosis. Amplification of the TCR beta CDR3 regions used RNA transcripts (as template). An initial RT-PCR round employing HTBI primers preceded a second-round multiplex PCR. TCRdb fed the multiplex PCR reads into MiXCR, producing one record per CDR3 protein. The table includes about 550,000 distinct CDR3 sequences, roughly 40% detected once. The clonotype was recovered from an adult man with Graves' hyperthyroidism. Sequenced: peripheral blood or thyroid tissue (not recorded which).

DNA for the CDR3: TGTGCCAGCAGCTTAGCGGGGGGGCAGCAGTTCTTC. Residues: CASSLAGGQQFF. The chain carries TRBV7-2 and TRBJ2-7; perhaps TRBD2 as D (7 bases). The DNA end is a closer match to TRBJ2-1, so the J assignment may be wrong. The CDR3 extends over 12 amino acids. CDR1 is SGHTA and CDR2 is FQGNSA in the germline V gene.